This TCR beta chain was profiled in a study of blood T cells in healthy people across ages. CDR1 is SGHRS and CDR2 is YFSETQ in the germline V gene. V was clipped by 7 bases and J by 1 base, with 11 bases between them. The CDR3 covers 13 residues. A second PCR, run for roughly 6 to 11 cycles, used a sample-barcoded 5' primer plus a J-beta primer mix. TCRdb re-derived calls from the 5' RACE reads in MiXCR, one entry per CDR3 protein. Among around 1,500,000 distinct CDR3 sequences listed, 28% were seen once. The clonotype comes from a woman aged 25 to 45 in good health. This rearrangement joins TRBV5-1 to TRBJ1-1; possibly TRBD1 for D (5 bases). Sequencing was performed on blood. The CDR3 here is CASRIGQNTEAFF. As DNA, the CDR3 is TGCGCCAGCCGTATAGGACAGAACACTGAAGCTTTCTTT.